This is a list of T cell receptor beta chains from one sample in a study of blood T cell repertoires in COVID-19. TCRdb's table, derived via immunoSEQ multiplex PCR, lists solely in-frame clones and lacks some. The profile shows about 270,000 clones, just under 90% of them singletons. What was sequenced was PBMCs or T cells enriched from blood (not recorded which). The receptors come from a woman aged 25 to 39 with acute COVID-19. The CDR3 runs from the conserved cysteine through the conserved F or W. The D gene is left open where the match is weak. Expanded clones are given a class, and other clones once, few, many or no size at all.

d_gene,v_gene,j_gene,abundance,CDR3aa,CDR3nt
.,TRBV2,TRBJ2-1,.,CASSSSRGSSYNEQFF,TGTGCCAGCAGCTCCTCCCGGGGGAGCTCCTACAATGAGCAGTTCTTC
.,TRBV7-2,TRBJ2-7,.,CASSLVAGWEDEQYF,TGTGCCAGCAGCTTAGTCGCGGGCTGGGAGGACGAGCAGTACTTC
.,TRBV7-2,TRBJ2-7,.,CASSNRDILSYEQYF,TGTGCCAGCAGCAACCGGGACATCCTCTCCTACGAGCAGTACTTC
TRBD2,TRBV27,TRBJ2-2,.,CASSQGLAASNTGELFF,TGTGCCAGCAGCCAGGGACTAGCGGCCTCCAACACCGGGGAGCTGTTTTTT
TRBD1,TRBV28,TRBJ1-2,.,CASSNGDRVRYGYTF,TGTGCCAGCAGCAACGGGGACAGGGTACGCTATGGCTACACCTTC
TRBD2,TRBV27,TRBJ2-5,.,CASSLLAGEETQYF,TGTGCCAGCAGTTTACTAGCGGGAGAAGAGACCCAGTACTTC
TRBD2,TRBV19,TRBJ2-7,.,CASSPGGSYEQYF,TGTGCCAGTAGTCCCGGGGGGTCCTACGAGCAGTACTTC
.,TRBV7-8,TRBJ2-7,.,CASSEGVAATTYEQYF,TGTGCCAGCAGCGAAGGGGTAGCGGCTACCACCTACGAGCAGTACTTC
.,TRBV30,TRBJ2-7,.,CASWAGGEQYF,TGTGCTTCCTGGGCAGGAGGTGAGCAGTACTTC
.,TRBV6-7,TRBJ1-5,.,CASKKKRRGMRQPQHF,TGTGCCAGCAAAAAAAAACGGAGGGGAATGCGGCAGCCCCAGCATTTT
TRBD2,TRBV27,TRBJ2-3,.,CASSLGGRKSDTQYF,TGTGCCAGCAGTTTAGGCGGGAGGAAGTCAGATACGCAGTATTTT
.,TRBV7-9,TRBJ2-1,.,CASSLAGDPNNEQFF,TGTGCCAGCAGCTTAGCGGGAGACCCCAACAATGAGCAGTTCTTC
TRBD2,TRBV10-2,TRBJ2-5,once,CASSEEREDQETQYF,TGCGCCAGCAGTGAGGAGCGGGAGGACCAAGAGACCCAGTACTTC
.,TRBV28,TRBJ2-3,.,CASSSIAASTDTQYF,TGTGCCAGCAGTTCCATAGCGGCTAGCACAGATACGCAGTATTTT
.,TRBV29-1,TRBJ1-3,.,CSVTTAGFGNTIYF,TGCAGCGTCACAACCGCAGGGTTCGGAAACACCATATATTTT
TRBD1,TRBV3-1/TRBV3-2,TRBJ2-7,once,CASSQGQGPYEQYF,TGTGCCAGCAGCCAAGGACAGGGTCCCTACGAGCAGTACTTC
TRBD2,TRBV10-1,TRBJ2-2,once,CASSETSGRNTGELFF,TGCGCCAGCAGCGAGACTAGCGGGAGGAACACCGGGGAGCTGTTTTTT
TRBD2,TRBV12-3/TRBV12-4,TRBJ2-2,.,CASRGAGAGELFF,TGTGCCAGCAGGGGAGCGGGGGCCGGGGAGCTGTTTTTT
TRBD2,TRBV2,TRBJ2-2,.,CASLGTSGSSGELFF,TGTGCCAGTTTAGGGACTAGCGGGAGCTCCGGGGAGCTGTTTTTT
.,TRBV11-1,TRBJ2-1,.,CASSFLASDNEQFF,TGTGCCAGCAGCTTTCTAGCTTCCGACAATGAGCAGTTCTTC
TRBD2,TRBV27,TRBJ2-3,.,CASTLASGYPDTQYF,TGTGCCAGCACCCTAGCTAGCGGGTACCCAGATACGCAGTATTTT
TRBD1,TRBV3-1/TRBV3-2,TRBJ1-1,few,CASSPHRGGTEAFF,TGTGCCAGCAGCCCTCACAGGGGGGGCACTGAAGCTTTCTTT
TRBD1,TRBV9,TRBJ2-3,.,CASSVEGGWGQGLSSTDTQYF,TGTGCCAGCAGCGTAGAGGGAGGGTGGGGACAGGGACTATCTAGCACAGATACGCAGTATTTT
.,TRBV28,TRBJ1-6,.,CASAGHQRYNSPLHF,TGTGCCAGCGCAGGGCACCAAAGATATAATTCACCCCTCCACTTT
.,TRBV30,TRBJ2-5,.,CAWSRGGFETQYF,TGTGCCTGGAGCAGAGGGGGATTTGAGACCCAGTACTTC
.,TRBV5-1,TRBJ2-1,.,CASSLGGLASYNEQFF,TGCGCCAGCAGCTTAGGGGGCCTAGCGTCCTACAATGAGCAGTTCTTC
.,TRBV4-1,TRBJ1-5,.,CASSKGQLDNQPQHF,TGCGCCAGCAGCAAAGGACAGCTAGACAATCAGCCCCAGCATTTT
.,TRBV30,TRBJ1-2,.,CAWSVLRTEYGYTF,TGTGCCTGGAGTGTATTACGGACAGAGTATGGCTACACCTTC
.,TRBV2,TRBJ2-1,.,CASSDGSFQDEQFF,TGTGCCAGCAGTGACGGTTCCTTCCAGGATGAGCAGTTCTTC
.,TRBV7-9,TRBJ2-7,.,CASSAMDISSYEQYF,TGTGCCAGCAGCGCGATGGACATAAGCTCCTACGAGCAGTACTTC
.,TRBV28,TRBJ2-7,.,CASSFSGGRAYEQYF,TGTGCCAGCAGTTTTTCTGGGGGCCGCGCCTACGAGCAGTACTTC
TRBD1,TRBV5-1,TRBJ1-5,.,CASRWDRERQPQHF,TGCGCCAGCAGGTGGGACAGGGAAAGACAGCCCCAGCATTTT
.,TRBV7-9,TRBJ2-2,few,CASSLAGVNTGELFF,TGTGCCAGCAGCTTGGCAGGGGTTAACACCGGGGAGCTGTTTTTT